Sequencing of this T cell receptor beta chain was carried out in a study of cytomegalovirus exposure and HLA in healthy donors. Regarding the study as a whole: Sequencing likely generated an artifact that appeared as a cluster of highly shared sequence variants. There were some public TCRs occurring in many donors, but most TCR sequences were rare.

At sampling all donors were nominally healthy, likely with unrecorded immune exposures. This clone is medium-sized. Its specificity is unknown. Germline V gene sequence: CDR1 SGHTA, CDR2 FQGNSA. Germline trimming cut 1 base from V and 0 bases from J; bases unmatched to any gene: 7. The CDR3 covers 19 residues. PCR used 60 Vbeta primers and 13 Jbeta primers. The protocol was immunoSEQ multiplex PCR, while the TCRdb copy is restricted to in-frame clones and leaves out a portion. Among about 110,000 clones listed, under 80% were seen once. The sequenced material came from PBMCs. The TCR comes from a man in his fifties or sixties in good health and CMV-seronegative. The chain links TRBV7-2 to TRBJ2-1; 12 bases map to TRBD2. CDR3 DNA: TGTGCCAGCAGCTTAGTTCTAGCGGGGGGGTCATACTCCTACAATGAGCAGTTCTTC. Its protein is CASSLVLAGGSYSYNEQFF. The whole variable domain, filled in from reference TRBV7-2 and TRBJ2-1, reads GAGVSQSPSNKVTEKGKDVELRCDPISGHTALYWYRQSLGQGLEFLIYFQGNSAPDKSGLPSDRFSAERTGGSVSTLTIQRTQQEDSAVYLCASSLVLAGGSYSYNEQFFGPGTRLTVL.